This T cell receptor (beta chain) was profiled in a study of blood T cell repertoires in COVID-19. Assay: immunoSEQ multiplex PCR; the TCRdb copy retains only in-frame clones and omits some. This sample has 150,000 to 200,000 clones, with 86% found just once. Germline CDR1 SEHNR, CDR2 FQNEAQ (reference sequence). This CDR3 has 16 residues. With 5 bases removed from V and 5 bases from J, the gap between germline ends came to 18 bases. The chain uses TRBV7-9 and TRBJ2-2; a weak D match, TRBD2 (6 bases). The receptor was isolated from a woman aged 25 to 39 who had recovered from COVID-19. Input material: PBMCs or T cells enriched from blood (not recorded which). In DNA form, the CDR3 reads TGTGCCAGCAGCCCGAGTCCCGGGACTGCTACCGGGGAGCTGTTTTTT. Translated: CASSPSPGTATGELFF.